This T cell receptor (beta chain) was found in a study of glioma-infiltrating T cells listed by TCRdb under 2016. General notes on the study: The study sequenced TCR alpha- and beta-chain repertoires from glioma tissue, from non-neoplastic brain tissue and from matched peripheral blood mononuclear cells. The paired cohort was made up of three low-grade glioma patients, eight primary glioblastoma patients and three non-glioma patients who contributed non-neoplastic brain tissue. Each tissue-infiltrating repertoire was compared with the same patient's peripheral blood repertoire to measure divergence between tissue and blood T-cell populations. What the authors observed across the whole study: Group comparisons rested on small numbers: three non-neoplastic, three low-grade glioma and 7 or 8 glioblastoma patients. Tissue and blood shared very few CDR3 sequences, a result attributed to high CDR3 diversity and limited sampling. VJ-independent divergence between tissue and blood was below expectation in non-neoplastic patients but above expectation in all gliomas, especially low-grade gliomas.

V is shortened by 11 bases, J by 0 bases, and the region joining them spans 23 bases. For CDR1 and CDR2, the germline V gene (reference sequence) lists LNHNV and YYDKDF. Reading from cysteine to phenylalanine, the CDR3 counts 17 amino acids. Solely the CDR3 DNA is kept, with 51 bases framed from the first base. Worth noting for this clonotype: It lacks a known antigen. Since a much larger clone is just one base distant, this may be a read error.

The iRepertoire nested amplicon-rescue multiplex PCR (arm-PCR) platform was used to amplify TCR alpha and beta CDR3 regions from RNA. The input for one-step reverse transcription and amplification was 100-400 ng of either tissue mRNA or PBMC total RNA. Following bead purification, Illumina adapters were added by a secondary multiplex PCR, and the libraries were gel-purified between 200 and 400 bp. Internal 6-nucleotide barcodes were carried by the libraries and were used for demultiplexing. Sequencing of the libraries was done on an Illumina MiSeq using 2x220 or 2x250 nucleotide paired-end reads. As for the authors' bioinformatics: Paired reads were merged with FLASH 1.2.11 and aligned to the GRCh37 human genome with BWA-MEM before extracting TRA and TRB reads. V and J assignment used an IMGT-derived reference of cassette sequences and CDR3 motifs that included pseudogenes. Three-frame translation of reads was performed, and productive CDR3s were defined as those with a C...FGXG motif and no stop codons. Unique combinations of V-J cassette pair and CDR3 amino acid sequence were defined as clonotypes. Hamming distance filtering was applied to reads, with thresholds set by the sequence error rate of each sample in mapped regions. Using fastp trimming at Q25 and MiXCR clonotype assembly, TCRdb reanalyzed the public sequencing data and kept in-frame beta chains. Merged by CDR3 protein, the rows form single entries marked with the most common genes and DNA. TCRdb assigned the V and J calls; the authors' analysis was not used. The sample includes 95,000 to 110,000 distinct CDR3 sequences, with around 30% observed a single time. The top ten hold roughly 46% of the sample.

The rearranged segments are TRBV15 and TRBJ1-5, with the D gene too uncertain to name. The receptor comes from a human donor with low-grade glioma or glioblastoma, undergoing nonglioma brain surgery, or in good health (not recorded which). The sample consisted of glioma tissue, nonneoplastic brain tissue, or PBMCs (not recorded which). The DNA reads TGTGCCGTATCCCCTGCATATGGTGGGGATAGCAATCAGCCCCAGCATTTT. The encoded protein is CAVSPAYGGDSNQPQHF.